This T cell receptor (beta chain) appears in the sequencing data of a study of blood T cell repertoires in COVID-19. As for the study in general: Spain, Italy and the United States supplied samples that represented acute and convalescent COVID-19. The cDNA or gDNA used as material had been derived from T cells, B-cell-depleted T cells, or PBMCs.

Germline loops: CDR1 GTSNPN, CDR2 SVGIG (reference sequence). This CDR3 has 15 amino acids. Trimming removed 1 base from V and 2 bases from J, with 15 bases in between. Original analysis: Estimation of nucleated cell counts was performed using reference gene primer amplification. Data came from immunoSEQ multiplex PCR; TCRdb stores just in-frame clones and leaves some out. Clonal size and the V and J genes are those of that table, whereas D and trimming came from the DNA. Here the sample spans roughly 150,000 clones, about 83% being singletons. Sequencing was done on a sample of peripheral blood. The TCR sequence derives from a woman of 80 years or more with COVID-19, enrolled during active disease. The chain recombines TRBV30 with TRBJ2-7; TRBD1 is a possible D gene (8 bases). CDR3 in amino acids: CAWSGSGTGTYEQYF. As DNA, the CDR3 is TGTGCCTGGAGTGGAAGCGGGACAGGTACCTACGAGCAGTACTTC.